A single sample gave rise to the 5 T cell receptor beta chains below, sequenced in a study of shared clonotypes between healthy human individuals. Clones were sequenced by immunoSEQ multiplex PCR, and TCRdb holds only the in-frame ones, with some missing. Of approximately 2,000,000 clones listed, 85% to 95% were seen once; the top ten hold 0.3% to 0.4%. The sequencing input was naive CD4+ T cells from PBMCs. Regarding subset: CD45RA+ positively selected. These receptors were taken from a man aged 18 to 29 in good health. Some clones in this sample may be carry-over from other donors' samples.

V usage is TRBV5-4 and J usage is TRBJ1-2, with a possible D match to TRBD1 (6 bases). The length of the CDR3 is 11 residues. Germline V gene data show CDR1 as SGHNT and CDR2 as YYREEE (reference sequence). Trimming shortened V by 5 bases and J by 8 bases, and 10 bases separated the two germline ends. DNA for the CDR3: TGTGCCAGCAGGGGGGCGGGAGGCTACACCTTC. It translates to CASRGAGGYTF.

The chain links TRBV7-2 to TRBJ2-3, with D unresolved. CDR3 length: 15 residues. Trimming left V 0 bases short and J 2 bases short, with 9 bases between. Germline CDR1 reads SGHTA; CDR2 reads FQGNSA. The CDR3 bases are TGTGCCAGCAGCTTAGCGCGGACGACCACAGATACGCAGTATTTT. Protein sequence: CASSLARTTTDTQYF.

V gene TRBV9 combines with J gene TRBJ2-5; TRBD2 is a possible D gene (6 bases). The CDR3 consists of 13 residues. The germline V gene encodes CDR1 SGDLS and CDR2 YYNGEE. V lost 4 bases and J lost 5, with 12 bases in between. CDR3 DNA sequence: TGTGCCAGCAGCCCTCGACTAGTCGAGACCCAGTACTTC. It is translated as CASSPRLVETQYF.

The chain links TRBV5-1 to TRBJ2-3; 7 nucleotides agree with TRBD1. The CDR3 sequence is 16 residues long. Germline V gene data show CDR1 as SGHRS and CDR2 as YFSETQ. V lost 3 bases to trimming and J lost 2 bases; unmatched junction nucleotides: 9. The CDR3 region has the DNA TGCGCCAGCAGCTCGACAGGGCCCCCGGCCACAGATACGCAGTATTTT. It yields the protein CASSSTGPPATDTQYF. The variable domain in full, with the rest retrieved from reference TRBV5-1 and TRBJ2-3, is KAGVTQTPRYLIKTRGQQVTLSCSPISGHRSVSWYQQTPGQGLQFLFEYFSETQRNKGNFPGRFSGRQFSNSRSEMNVSTLELGDSALYLCASSSTGPPATDTQYFGPGTRLTVL.

This clone was recorded a few times. V is TRBV5-4 and J is TRBJ1-2, with TRBD1 matching 9 bases. CDR3 size: 15 residues. Per germline, CDR1 SGHNT and CDR2 YYREEE (reference sequence). Trimming cost V 5 bases and J 8 bases; bases outside gene matches: 13. The CDR3 sequence is CASRSTGGAVRGYTF. CDR3 nucleotides: TGTGCCAGCAGGTCAACAGGGGGCGCGGTACGCGGCTACACCTTC.